This is a list of T cell receptor beta chains from one sample in a study of T cells after yellow fever vaccination. TCRdb re-derived calls from the 5' RACE reads in MiXCR, one entry per CDR3 protein. The table lists some 400,000 distinct CDR3 sequences, 6.2% of them singletons. The material sequenced was PBMCs, taken 5 days after the yellow fever booster vaccination. The receptors shown here come from a man aged 25 to 45 who received the YFV17D yellow fever vaccine. Each CDR3 is given with its conserved first and last residue. Each record gives: D gene, CDR3 length, V gene, J gene, CDR3 protein. A D gene is named only where the DNA matches it firmly.

D: NA; length: 15; V: TRBV20-1; J: TRBJ2-1; CDR3: CSARDSVLPYNEQFF
D: TRBD2; length: 16; V: TRBV11-2; J: TRBJ2-1; CDR3: CASSSTTRLAGTQQFF
D: TRBD2; length: 15; V: TRBV7-6; J: TRBJ2-7; CDR3: CASSLEAGSLYEQYF
D: NA; length: 14; V: TRBV5-4; J: TRBJ2-5; CDR3: CASSWAEQGETQYF
D: NA; length: 11; V: TRBV19; J: TRBJ2-3; CDR3: CASSIEDTQYF
D: NA; length: 14; V: TRBV10-1; J: TRBJ2-7; CDR3: CASSESGSGYEQYF
D: TRBD1; length: 14; V: TRBV20-1; J: TRBJ2-5; CDR3: CSEAGGESQETQYF
D: TRBD2; length: 14; V: TRBV5-1; J: TRBJ2-7; CDR3: CASSGGLAPYEQYF
D: NA; length: 15; V: TRBV20-1; J: TRBJ2-6; CDR3: CSAASRSSGANVLTF
D: NA; length: 13; V: TRBV29-1; J: TRBJ2-1; CDR3: CSVELIQDNEQFF
D: TRBD2; length: 17; V: TRBV4-3; J: TRBJ2-1; CDR3: CASSQGTSGREYNEQFF
D: TRBD1; length: 14; V: TRBV5-8; J: TRBJ1-2; CDR3: CASSPSDRGYGYTF
D: NA; length: 13; V: TRBV19; J: TRBJ2-1; CDR3: CASSNRNYNEQFF
D: TRBD2; length: 13; V: TRBV28; J: TRBJ2-1; CDR3: CASSPGRNNEQFF
D: TRBD1; length: 14; V: TRBV10-3; J: TRBJ2-2; CDR3: CAINEGAKSGELVF
D: NA; length: 14; V: TRBV12-3/TRBV12-4; J: TRBJ1-1; CDR3: CASSPRTVNTEAFF
D: NA; length: 15; V: TRBV28; J: TRBJ2-3; CDR3: CASSFAGMVTDTQYF
D: NA; length: 17; V: TRBV27; J: TRBJ2-1; CDR3: CASSLVAVGIYYDEQFF
D: TRBD1; length: 15; V: TRBV12-3/TRBV12-4; J: TRBJ2-3; CDR3: CASSSRTGVPDTQYF
D: NA; length: 14; V: TRBV12-3/TRBV12-4; J: TRBJ2-1; CDR3: CASSPRVAYNEQFF
D: TRBD2; length: 13; V: TRBV12-3/TRBV12-4; J: TRBJ2-7; CDR3: CASSAGGLWEQYF
D: NA; length: 13; V: TRBV5-1; J: TRBJ2-1; CDR3: CASSETSYNEQFF
D: TRBD2; length: 19; V: TRBV6-1; J: TRBJ2-1; CDR3: CASSRTPTSGRSSYNEQFF
D: TRBD1; length: 13; V: TRBV20-1; J: TRBJ1-2; CDR3: CSAPPGGGYGYTF
D: NA; length: 13; V: TRBV18; J: TRBJ1-3; CDR3: CASSPDSGNTIYF
D: NA; length: 16; V: TRBV20-1; J: TRBJ2-1; CDR3: CSASIGLGVDYNEQFF
D: NA; length: 11; V: TRBV12-3/TRBV12-4; J: TRBJ1-4; CDR3: CASSFREKLFF